This entry lists 8 T cell receptor beta chains sequenced from one sample in a study of T cell responses to AZD1222 COVID-19 vaccine. Some clones are missing from TCRdb's copy, which holds only in-frame ones; the method was immunoSEQ multiplex PCR. The data hold some 25,000 clones, with approximately 88% observed a single time. The sample here was peripheral blood, taken 28 days after the second AZD1222 dose. The receptors stem from an adult who received the AZD1222 COVID-19 vaccine.

J is TRBJ1-1 and V is TRBV6-5; 7 positions agree with TRBD1. From germline, CDR1 is MNHEY and CDR2 SVGAGI. The V gene end was trimmed by 2 bases and the J gene end by 0 bases; junction bases not matched to a gene: 6. CDR3 length equals 16 residues. The CDR3 coding sequence is TGTGCCAGCAGTTACCGACCTGGGACAGTGAACACTGAAGCTTTCTTT. Encoded protein: CASSYRPGTVNTEAFF.

This clone has just one count. This sequence joins TRBV6-5 and TRBJ2-1; weak D call: TRBD1 (6 bases). This CDR3 has 11 residues. With 8 bases removed from V and 7 bases from J, the gap between germline ends came to 9 bases. Germline V CDR1 and CDR2: MNHEY, SVGAGI. The CDR3 region is CASSQGNEQFF. CDR3 sequence (DNA): TGTGCCAGCTCCCAGGGGAATGAGCAGTTCTTC.

The chain has TRBV5-1 and TRBJ2-3; maybe TRBD2 (6 bases). Looked up from germline, CDR1 is SGHRS and CDR2 is YFSETQ. The CDR3 consists of 17 residues. Trimming stripped 8 bases from V and 0 bases from J, with 22 bases between. Here the CDR3 reads CARQLVRAGGSTDTQYF. In DNA, the CDR3 is TGCGCCAGACAGCTCGTAAGGGCCGGGGGTAGCACAGATACGCAGTATTTT.

CDR3 coding DNA: TGCGCCAGCAGCCCGAGGGGGCAGGGATCAGATACGCAGTATTTT. It specifies CASSPRGQGSDTQYF. The chain recombines TRBV4-3 with TRBJ2-3; TRBD1 agrees at 7 bases. The germline V gene has CDR1 LGHNA and CDR2 YSLEER. J gave up 4 bases and V 4 bases, and 8 bases lay outside the gene matches. The CDR3 has 15 amino acids.

The CDR3 loop is CASSPGGSYEQYF. CDR3 sequence (DNA): TGCGCCAGCAGTCCTGGGGGTTCCTACGAGCAGTACTTC. The chain combines TRBV5-1 with TRBJ2-7, with D possibly called TRBD1 or TRBD2 (5 bases each). Trimming pared 5 bases from V and 1 base from J, leaving 10 bases between. Germline V gives CDR1 SGHRS, CDR2 YFSETQ. This CDR3 contains 13 residues. Full variable domain (outside the CDR3, taken from reference TRBV5-1 and TRBJ2-7): KAGVTQTPRYLIKTRGQQVTLSCSPISGHRSVSWYQQTPGQGLQFLFEYFSETQRNKGNFPGRFSGRQFSNSRSEMNVSTLELGDSALYLCASSPGGSYEQYFGPGTRLTVT.

The genes are TRBV7-9 and TRBJ2-4; D could derive from TRBD1 or TRBD2 (5 bases each). V was trimmed by 5 bases and J by 9 bases, leaving 14 bases between them. CDR3 length equals 13 residues. The germline V gene encodes CDR1 SEHNR and CDR2 FQNEAQ (reference sequence). The CDR3, as DNA: TGTGCCAGCAGCCCCCGGGGCGACGGCATTCAGTACTTC. Translated: CASSPRGDGIQYF.

V gene TRBV6-5 combines with J gene TRBJ1-3; D is unclear. V was trimmed by 9 bases and J by 3 bases, leaving 15 bases between them. Per germline, CDR1 MNHEY and CDR2 SVGAGI. CDR3 size: 14 residues. CDR3 DNA sequence: TGTGCCAGTAGGCTGGCAGGTGATGGAAACACCATATATTTT. Translation: CASRLAGDGNTIYF.

CDR3 bases: TGTGCCAGTATCGGGAGGAACACTGAAGCTTTCTTT. Its protein is CASIGRNTEAFF. The chain employs TRBV19 and TRBJ1-1, with unresolved D. The V and J ends lost 7 bases and 1 base respectively, with 7 bases between them. This CDR3 region has 12 residues. In germline, CDR1 is LNHDA, CDR2 SQIVND (reference sequence). The whole variable domain, filled in from reference TRBV19 and TRBJ1-1, reads DGGITQSPKYLFRKEGQNVTLSCEQNLNHDAMYWYRQDPGQGLRLIYYSQIVNDFQKGDIAEGYSVSREKKESFPLTVTSAQKNPTAFYLCASIGRNTEAFFGQGTRLTVV.